This TCR beta chain was sequenced in a study of CD8 T cells in Susac syndrome (dated by TCRdb to 2018 to 2020). In the study overall: Repertoire sequencing was used to test whether CD8+ T cell activation and differentiation in Susac syndrome was antigen driven. Points the paper makes about the study in general: The study acknowledged that relatively few individuals were included in the TCR sequencing and HLA analysis.

RNA was extracted using the RNeasy kit, and roughly 0.5 to 1 microgram was reverse transcribed with random hexamers. TCR beta CDR3 regions were amplified with the immunoSEQ multiplex PCR assay covering 54 Vbeta and 13 Jbeta segments. PCR amplification bias was corrected by using a synthetic template baseline for primer optimization and computational correction. On the study's bioinformatics: Reads were annotated to V, D and J genes according to IMGT and were analyzed with immunoSEQ Analyzer, with only productive sequences retained. Clonality was calculated as one minus the Shannon entropy normalized by log2 of the number of productive unique sequences. For each patient and control, public and private clones were evaluated among the 100 most prevalent clones. Susac-specific clones were defined as absent from healthy and MS cohorts, 800 to 1,200 published viral clones and other ImmuneACCESS disease sequences. The public reads were reprocessed in TCRdb via fastp at Q25 and MiXCR, keeping in-frame beta chains. Rows with a matching CDR3 protein are joined into one entry that keeps the most common DNA and genes. What appears here as the V and J calls and clone size reflects TCRdb's work, not the paper's. The sample table lists some 180,000 distinct CDR3 sequences, 85% to 95% of them with a count of one. Around 0.096% of the sample is held by the ten biggest clonotypes.

The germline V gene supplies CDR1 MNHEY and CDR2 SVGAGI. Inclusive of the bounding cysteine and phenylalanine, the CDR3 is 15 residues long. CDR3 DNA is the only sequence kept; it has 45 bases, read in frame from the first base. The germline V and J ends show losses of 2 bases and 8 bases respectively, and no gene match explains 10 bases of the junction. Peripheral blood CD8+ and CD4+ T cells from healthy donors, Susac syndrome patients and multiple sclerosis patients were profiled using high-throughput TCR beta sequencing. Healthy donors were included as age- and sex-matched controls. Bulk CD8+ and CD4+ T cells were purified by magnetic negative isolation, while CD8+ TEMRA cells were enriched using FACS. Blood was collected in EDTA tubes and processed within 24 hours, with PBMCs isolated through density gradient centrifugation. PBMCs intended for TCR sequencing were cryopreserved in liquid nitrogen and thawed later in a water bath at 37 degrees C. The sorted or isolated CD4+, CD8+ and CD8+ TEMRA cells reached a purity of at least 90%.

Comments on this clonotype: Its antigen is unknown. No per-base quality is available; no much larger clone lies one base away.

This chain is built from TRBV6-5 and TRBJ1-2; TRBD1 matches 8 bases in the middle. The clonotype comes from a human donor in good health. The sample taken for sequencing was CD4+ T cells from PBMCs. The CDR3 region has the sequence CASSYGQGARRGYTF. Read as DNA, the sequence is TGTGCCAGCAGTTACGGGCAGGGGGCTAGGAGAGGCTACACCTTC.